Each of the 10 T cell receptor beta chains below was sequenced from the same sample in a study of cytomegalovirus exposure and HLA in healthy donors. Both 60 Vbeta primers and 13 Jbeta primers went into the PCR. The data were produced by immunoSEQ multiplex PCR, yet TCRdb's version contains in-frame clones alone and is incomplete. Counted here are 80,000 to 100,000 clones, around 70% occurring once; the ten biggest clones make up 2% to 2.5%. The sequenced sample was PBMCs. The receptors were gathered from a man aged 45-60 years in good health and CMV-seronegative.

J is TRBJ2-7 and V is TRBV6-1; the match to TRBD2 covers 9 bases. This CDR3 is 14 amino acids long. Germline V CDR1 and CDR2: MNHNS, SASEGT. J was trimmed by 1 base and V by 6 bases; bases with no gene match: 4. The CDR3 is CASSLAGPSYEQYF. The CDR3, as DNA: TGTGCCAGCAGCCTAGCGGGACCTTCCTACGAGCAGTACTTC.

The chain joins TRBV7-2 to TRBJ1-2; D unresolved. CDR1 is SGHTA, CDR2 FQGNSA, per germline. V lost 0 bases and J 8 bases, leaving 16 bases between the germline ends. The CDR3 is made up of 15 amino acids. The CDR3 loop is CASSLASEVTSGYTF. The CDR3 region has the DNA TGTGCCAGCAGCTTAGCGTCGGAGGTTACTTCGGGCTACACCTTC.

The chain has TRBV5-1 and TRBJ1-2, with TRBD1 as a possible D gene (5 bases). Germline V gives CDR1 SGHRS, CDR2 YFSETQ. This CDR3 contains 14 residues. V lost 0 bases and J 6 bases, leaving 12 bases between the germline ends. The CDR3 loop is CASSLAGQLDGYTF. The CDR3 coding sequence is TGCGCCAGCAGCTTGGCCGGACAATTGGATGGCTACACCTTC.

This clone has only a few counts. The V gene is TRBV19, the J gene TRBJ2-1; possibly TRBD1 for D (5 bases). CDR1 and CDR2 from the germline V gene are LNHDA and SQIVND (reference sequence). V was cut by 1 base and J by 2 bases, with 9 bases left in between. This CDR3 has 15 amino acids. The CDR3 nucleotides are TGTGCCAGTAGTATAGGGGGCAGGGCCTACAATGAGCAGTTCTTC. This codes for CASSIGGRAYNEQFF.

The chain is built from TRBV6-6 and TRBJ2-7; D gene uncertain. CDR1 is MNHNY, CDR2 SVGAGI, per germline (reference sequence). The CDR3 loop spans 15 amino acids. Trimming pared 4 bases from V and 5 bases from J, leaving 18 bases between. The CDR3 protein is CASSSLVGIEDEQYF. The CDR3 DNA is TGTGCCAGCAGTTCGCTTGTGGGTATCGAGGACGAGCAGTACTTC.

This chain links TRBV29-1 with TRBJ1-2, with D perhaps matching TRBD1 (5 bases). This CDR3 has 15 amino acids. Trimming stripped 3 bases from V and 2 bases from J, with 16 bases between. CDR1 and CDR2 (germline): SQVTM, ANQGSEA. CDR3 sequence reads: CSVDPGLQNNYGYTF. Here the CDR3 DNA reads TGCAGCGTTGACCCGGGACTCCAAAACAACTATGGCTACACCTTC.

CDR3 nucleotide sequence: TGCGCCAGCAGTGAGTCGCGGGCTTTAGCCGGGGAGCTGTTTTTT. Translating it yields CASSESRALAGELFF. The chain is built from TRBV10-1 and TRBJ2-2, with D perhaps matching TRBD2 (5 bases). The CDR3 extends over 15 amino acids. V was cut by 0 bases and J by 6 bases, with 11 bases left in between. Germline V gene sequence: CDR1 WNHNN, CDR2 SYGVQD (reference sequence).

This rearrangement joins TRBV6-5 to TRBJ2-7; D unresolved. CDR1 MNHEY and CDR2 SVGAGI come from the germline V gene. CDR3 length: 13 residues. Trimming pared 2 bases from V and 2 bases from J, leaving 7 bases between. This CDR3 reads CASSYIQTYEQYF. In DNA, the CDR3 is TGTGCCAGCAGTTACATCCAAACCTACGAGCAGTACTTC.

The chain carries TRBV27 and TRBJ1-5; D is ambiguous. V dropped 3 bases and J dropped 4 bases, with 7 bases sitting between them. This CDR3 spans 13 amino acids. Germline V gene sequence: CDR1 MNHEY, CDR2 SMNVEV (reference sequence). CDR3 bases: TGTGCCAGCAGTTTCGGCAGGAATCAGCCCCAGCATTTT. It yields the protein CASSFGRNQPQHF.

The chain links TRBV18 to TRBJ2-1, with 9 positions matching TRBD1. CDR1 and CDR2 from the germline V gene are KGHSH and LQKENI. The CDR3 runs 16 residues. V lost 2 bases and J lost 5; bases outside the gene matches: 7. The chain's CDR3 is CASSPMDRGVNNEQFF. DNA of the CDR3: TGTGCCAGCTCACCAATGGACAGGGGAGTCAACAATGAGCAGTTCTTC. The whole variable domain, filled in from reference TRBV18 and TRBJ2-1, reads NAGVMQNPRHLVRRRGQEARLRCSPMKGHSHVYWYRQLPEEGLKFMVYLQKENIIDESGMPKERFSAEFPKEGPSILRIQQVVRGDSAAYFCASSPMDRGVNNEQFFGPGTRLTVL.